This T cell receptor beta chain was sequenced for a study of shared clonotypes between healthy human individuals. Study overall: The composition of the donors was a couple of women and a few men aged 18 to 49.

The CDR3 totals 15 residues. Trimming shortened V by 1 base and J by 2 bases, and 6 bases separated the two germline ends. In germline, CDR1 is SGHAT, CDR2 FQDESV (reference sequence). The deep-level immunoSEQ assay was used. For unsorted PBMC, roughly 270 ng DNA per replicate equaled approximately 30,000 T cell genomes. Method: immunoSEQ multiplex PCR; TCRdb's copy keeps in-frame clones and lacks some. This sample yields about 560,000 clones, of which roughly four fifths are seen a single time; 12% belongs to the top ten. The rearrangement uses TRBV11-1 and TRBJ2-6; D remains ambiguous. This receptor was taken from a woman aged 40 to 50 in good health. Some clones in this sample may be carry-over from other donors' samples. Sequencing was performed on PBMCs. The CDR3, as DNA: TGTGCCAGCAGCTTAGTCGTGACTGGGGCCAACGTCCTGACTTTC. Residues: CASSLVVTGANVLTF.